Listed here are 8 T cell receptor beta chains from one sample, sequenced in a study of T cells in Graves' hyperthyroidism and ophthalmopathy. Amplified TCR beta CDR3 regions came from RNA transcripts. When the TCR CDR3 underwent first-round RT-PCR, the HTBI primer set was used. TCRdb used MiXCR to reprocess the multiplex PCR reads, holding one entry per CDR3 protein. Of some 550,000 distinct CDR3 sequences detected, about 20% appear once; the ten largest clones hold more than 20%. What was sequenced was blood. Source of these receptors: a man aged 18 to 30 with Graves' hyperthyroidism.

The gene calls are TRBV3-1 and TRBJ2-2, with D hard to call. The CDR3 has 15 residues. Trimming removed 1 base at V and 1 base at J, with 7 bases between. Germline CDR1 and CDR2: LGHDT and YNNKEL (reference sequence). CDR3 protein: CASSQGTENTGELFF. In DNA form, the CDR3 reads TGTGCCAGCAGCCAAGGGACGGAGAACACCGGGGAGCTGTTTTTT.

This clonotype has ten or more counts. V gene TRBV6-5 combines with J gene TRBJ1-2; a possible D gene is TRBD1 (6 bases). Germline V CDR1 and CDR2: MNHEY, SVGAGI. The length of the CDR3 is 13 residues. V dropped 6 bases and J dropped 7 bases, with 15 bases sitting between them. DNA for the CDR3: TGTGCCAGCAGCCCACAGGGCAGGAGTGGCTACACCTTC. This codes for CASSPQGRSGYTF.

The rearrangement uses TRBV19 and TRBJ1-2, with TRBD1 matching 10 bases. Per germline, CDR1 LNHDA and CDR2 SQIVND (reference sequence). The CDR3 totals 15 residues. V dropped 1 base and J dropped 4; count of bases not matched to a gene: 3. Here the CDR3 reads CASSIGQGASYGYTF. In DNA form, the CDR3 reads TGTGCCAGTAGTATAGGACAGGGGGCTTCCTATGGCTACACCTTC. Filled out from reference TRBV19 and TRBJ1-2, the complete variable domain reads DGGITQSPKYLFRKEGQNVTLSCEQNLNHDAMYWYRQDPGQGLRLIYYSQIVNDFQKGDIAEGYSVSREKKESFPLTVTSAQKNPTAFYLCASSIGQGASYGYTFGSGTRLTVV.

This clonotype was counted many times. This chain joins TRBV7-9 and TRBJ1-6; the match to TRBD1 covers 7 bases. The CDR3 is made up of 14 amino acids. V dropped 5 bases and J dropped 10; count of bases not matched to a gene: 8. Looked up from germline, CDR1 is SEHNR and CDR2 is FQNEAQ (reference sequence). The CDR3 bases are TGTGCCAGCAGCGGAAAAGGGGGCTCATCACCCCTCCACTTT. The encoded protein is CASSGKGGSSPLHF.

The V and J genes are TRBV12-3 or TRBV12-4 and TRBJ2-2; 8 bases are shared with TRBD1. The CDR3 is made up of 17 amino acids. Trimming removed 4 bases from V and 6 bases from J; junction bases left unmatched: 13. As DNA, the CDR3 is TGTGCCAGCAGTTATAGGAGACAGGGGCGTTTCGCCGGGGAGCTGTTTTTT. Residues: CASSYRRQGRFAGELFF.

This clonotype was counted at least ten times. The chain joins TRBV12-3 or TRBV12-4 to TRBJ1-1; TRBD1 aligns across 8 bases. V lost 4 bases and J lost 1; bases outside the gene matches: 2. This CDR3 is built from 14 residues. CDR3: CASSWGQENTEAFF. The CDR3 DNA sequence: TGTGCCAGCAGTTGGGGACAGGAGAACACTGAAGCTTTCTTT.

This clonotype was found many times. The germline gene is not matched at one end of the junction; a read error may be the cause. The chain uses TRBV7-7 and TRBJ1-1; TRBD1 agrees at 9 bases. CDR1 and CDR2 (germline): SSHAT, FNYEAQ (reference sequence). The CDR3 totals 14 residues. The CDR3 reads CASSRDRDATEAFF. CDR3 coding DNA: TGTGCTAGCAGCCGGGACAGGGACGCCACTGAAGCTTTCTTT. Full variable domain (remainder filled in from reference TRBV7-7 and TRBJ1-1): GAGVSQSPRYKVTKRGQDVTLRCDPISSHATLYWYQQALGQGPEFLTYFNYEAQPDKSGLPSDRFSAERPEGSISTLTIQRTEQRDSAMYRCASSRDRDATEAFFGQGTRLTVV.

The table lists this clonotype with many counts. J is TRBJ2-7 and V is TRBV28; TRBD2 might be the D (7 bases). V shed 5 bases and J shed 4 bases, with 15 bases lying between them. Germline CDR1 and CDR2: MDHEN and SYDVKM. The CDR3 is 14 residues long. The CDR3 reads CASSTPGGEYEQYF. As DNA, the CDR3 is TGTGCCAGCAGTACCCCGGGGGGCGAATACGAGCAGTACTTC.